The entry below describes one TCR beta chain. Its antigen remains unidentified. The data were taken from a study of PD-1 blockade in classical Hodgkin lymphoma. Data came from immunoSEQ multiplex PCR; TCRdb stores just in-frame clones and leaves some out. Here the sample spans 90,000 to 130,000 clones, roughly nine tenths being singletons. Every patient had relapsed following autologous stem cell transplantation, and cohorts differed in brentuximab vedotin exposure. Best response was recorded as complete response, partial response or progressive disease. This CDR3 contains 15 residues. The V gene's germline CDR1 is MNHEY and CDR2 SMNVEV (reference sequence). With V trimmed by 4 bases and J by 3 bases, 7 bases remained unmatched. Study-level points and caveats: Repertoires differed for reasons still undefined, possibly disease activity or prior therapy. Diversity in CD4+ TCRs, unlike that measured in CD8+ TCRs, had risen significantly by C4D1. Newly diagnosed patients had baseline TCR diversity that was reportedly lower than that of healthy donors.

The chain uses TRBV27 and TRBJ1-2, with TRBD1 identical over 8 bases. This TCR was recovered from a human donor with classical Hodgkin lymphoma. The material sequenced was peripheral blood mononuclear cells (PBMCs), taken before the second cycle of nivolumab. The CDR3 bases are TGTGCCAGCAGTTCCTATTCGACAGGGGACTATGGCTACACCTTC. Its protein is CASSSYSTGDYGYTF.